This T cell receptor beta chain derives from a study of identifying expanded T cells in peripheral blood. Notes on this clone: What it binds is unknown.

Method: immunoSEQ multiplex PCR; TCRdb's copy keeps in-frame clones and lacks some. The sample lists roughly 100,000 clones, around nine tenths seen once, with roughly 17% in the top ten. Study-wide results and limits: Over around two and four weeks, about 15 and 18 clones changed, versus around 1.2 between replicates. Variance in clone template counts between roughly two-week samples significantly increased with total template count across all healthy donors.

The CDR3 is 14 residues long. Germline V gene sequence: CDR1 SGHRS, CDR2 YFSETQ. Trimming pared 4 bases from V and 5 bases from J, leaving 14 bases between. This clonotype originated in a person aged 18-69 years in good health. What was sequenced was blood. The chain employs TRBV5-1 and TRBJ2-3; perhaps TRBD2 as D (5 bases). In nucleotides, the CDR3 is TGCGCCAGCAGCACGAGAGGGTCCGGAGATACGCAGTATTTT. This translates into CASSTRGSGDTQYF.